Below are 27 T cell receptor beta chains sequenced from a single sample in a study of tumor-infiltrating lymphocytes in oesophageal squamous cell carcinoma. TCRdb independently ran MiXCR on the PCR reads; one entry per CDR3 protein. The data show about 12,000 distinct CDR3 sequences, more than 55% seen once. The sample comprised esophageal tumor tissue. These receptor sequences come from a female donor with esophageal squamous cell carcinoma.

Written as DNA, the CDR3 is TGTGCCAGCAGCCCCCTAGCGGGAGAGGTCCGGGAAGAGACCCAGTACTTC. It is translated as CASSPLAGEVREETQYF. J is TRBJ2-5 and V is TRBV7-9, with 10 bases lining up with TRBD2. The germline V gene encodes CDR1 SEHNR and CDR2 FQNEAQ (reference sequence). The CDR3 loop spans 17 amino acids. V gave up 5 bases and J gave up 3 bases; unmatched junction bases: 12.

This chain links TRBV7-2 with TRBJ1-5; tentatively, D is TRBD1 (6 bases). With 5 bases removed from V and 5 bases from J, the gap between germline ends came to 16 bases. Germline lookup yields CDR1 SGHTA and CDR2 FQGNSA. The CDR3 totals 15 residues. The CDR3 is CASSLGGSRYQPQHF. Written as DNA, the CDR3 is TGTGCCAGCAGCCTAGGGGGGTCCCGGTATCAGCCCCAGCATTTT.

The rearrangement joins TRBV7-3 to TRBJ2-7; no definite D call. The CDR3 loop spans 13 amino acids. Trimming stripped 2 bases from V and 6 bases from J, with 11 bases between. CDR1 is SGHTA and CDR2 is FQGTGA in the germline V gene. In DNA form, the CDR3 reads TGTGCCAGCAGCTTAGATACGGGTTTCGAGCAGTACTTC. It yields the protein CASSLDTGFEQYF.

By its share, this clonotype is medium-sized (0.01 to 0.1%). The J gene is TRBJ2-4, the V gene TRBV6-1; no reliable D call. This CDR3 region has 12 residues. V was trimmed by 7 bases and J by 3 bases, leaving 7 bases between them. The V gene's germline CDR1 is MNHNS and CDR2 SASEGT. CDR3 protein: CASISRKNIQYF. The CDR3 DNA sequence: TGTGCCAGCATCTCCCGCAAAAACATTCAGTACTTC.

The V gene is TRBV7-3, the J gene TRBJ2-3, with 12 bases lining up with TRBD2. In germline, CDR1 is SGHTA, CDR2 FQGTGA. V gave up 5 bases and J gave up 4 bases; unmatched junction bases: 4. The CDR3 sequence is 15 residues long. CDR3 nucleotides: TGTGCCAGCAGCCAAACTAGCGGGAGGTCAGATACGCAGTATTTT. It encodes CASSQTSGRSDTQYF.

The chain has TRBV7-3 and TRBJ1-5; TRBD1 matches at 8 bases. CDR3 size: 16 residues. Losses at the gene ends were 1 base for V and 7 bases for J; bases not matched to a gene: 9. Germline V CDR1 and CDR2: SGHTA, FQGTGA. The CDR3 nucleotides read TGTGCCAGCAGCTTAAGCCTTACAGGGGGGCGGCAGCCCCAGCATTTT. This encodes CASSLSLTGGRQPQHF.

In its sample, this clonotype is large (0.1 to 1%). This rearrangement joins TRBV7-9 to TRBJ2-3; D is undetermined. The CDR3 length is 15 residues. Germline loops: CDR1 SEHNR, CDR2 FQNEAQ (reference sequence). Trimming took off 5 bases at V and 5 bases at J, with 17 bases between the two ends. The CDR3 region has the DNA TGTGCCAGCAGCCCCGGAGACGACCTTAAAGATACGCAGTATTTT. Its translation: CASSPGDDLKDTQYF.

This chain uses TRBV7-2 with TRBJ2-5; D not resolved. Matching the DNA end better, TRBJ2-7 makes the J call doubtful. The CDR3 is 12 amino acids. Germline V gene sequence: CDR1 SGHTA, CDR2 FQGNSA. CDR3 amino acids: CASSSYLGEQYF. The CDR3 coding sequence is TGTGCCAGCAGCTCTTACTTAGGCGAGCAGTACTTC.

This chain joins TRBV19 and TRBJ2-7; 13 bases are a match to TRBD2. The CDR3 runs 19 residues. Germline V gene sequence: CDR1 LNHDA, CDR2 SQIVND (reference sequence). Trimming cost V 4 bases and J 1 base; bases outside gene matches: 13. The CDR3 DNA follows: TGTGCCAGTAGTAGCCTAAGACTAGCGGGAGGACCAAGGTCCTACGAGCAGTACTTC. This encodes CASSSLRLAGGPRSYEQYF.

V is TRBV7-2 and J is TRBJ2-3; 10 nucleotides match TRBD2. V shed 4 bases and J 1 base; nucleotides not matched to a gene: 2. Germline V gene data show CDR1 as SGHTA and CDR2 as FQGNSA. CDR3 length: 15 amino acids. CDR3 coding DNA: TGTGCCAGCAGCTACGGGACTAGCGGCACAGATACGCAGTATTTT. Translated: CASSYGTSGTDTQYF.

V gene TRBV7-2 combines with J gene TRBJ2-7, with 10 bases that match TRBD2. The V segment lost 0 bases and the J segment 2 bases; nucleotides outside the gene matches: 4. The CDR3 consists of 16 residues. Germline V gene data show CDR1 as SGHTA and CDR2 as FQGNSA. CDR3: CASSLARTSGPYEQYF. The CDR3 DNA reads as TGTGCCAGCAGCTTAGCCCGGACTAGCGGACCCTACGAGCAGTACTTC.

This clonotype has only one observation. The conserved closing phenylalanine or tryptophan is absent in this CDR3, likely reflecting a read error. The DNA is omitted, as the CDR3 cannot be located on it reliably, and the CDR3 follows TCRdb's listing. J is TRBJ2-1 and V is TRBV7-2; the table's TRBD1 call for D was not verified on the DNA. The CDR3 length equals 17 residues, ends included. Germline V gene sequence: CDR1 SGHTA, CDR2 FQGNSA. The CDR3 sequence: CASSLRTGRNDEQFFGV.

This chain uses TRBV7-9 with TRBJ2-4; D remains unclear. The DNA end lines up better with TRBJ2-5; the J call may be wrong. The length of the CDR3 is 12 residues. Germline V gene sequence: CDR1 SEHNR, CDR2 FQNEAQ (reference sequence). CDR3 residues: CASSLEWETQYF. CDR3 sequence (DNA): TGTGCCAGCAGCTTAGAGTGGGAGACCCAGTACTTC.

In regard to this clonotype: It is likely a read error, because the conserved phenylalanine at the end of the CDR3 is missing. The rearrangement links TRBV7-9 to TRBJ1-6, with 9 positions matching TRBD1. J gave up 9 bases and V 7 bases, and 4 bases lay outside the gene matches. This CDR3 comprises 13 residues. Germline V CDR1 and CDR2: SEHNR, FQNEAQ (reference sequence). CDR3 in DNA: TGTGCCAGCAACACAGGGGGCGCTTCACCCCTCCACTTA. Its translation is CASNTGGASPLHL.

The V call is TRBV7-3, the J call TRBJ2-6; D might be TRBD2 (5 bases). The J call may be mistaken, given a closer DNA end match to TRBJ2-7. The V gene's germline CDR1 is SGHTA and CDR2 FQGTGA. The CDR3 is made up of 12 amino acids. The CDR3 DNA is TGTGCCAGCAGCTTAGTCGGGGATACGCAGTACTTC. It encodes CASSLVGDTQYF.

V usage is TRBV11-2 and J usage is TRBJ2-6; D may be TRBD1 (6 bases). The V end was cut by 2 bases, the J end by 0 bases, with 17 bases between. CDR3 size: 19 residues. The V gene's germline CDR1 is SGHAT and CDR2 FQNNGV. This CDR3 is CASSLSTGTPLSGANVLTF. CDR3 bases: TGTGCCAGCAGCTTATCAACGGGGACACCTCTCTCTGGGGCCAACGTCCTGACTTTC.

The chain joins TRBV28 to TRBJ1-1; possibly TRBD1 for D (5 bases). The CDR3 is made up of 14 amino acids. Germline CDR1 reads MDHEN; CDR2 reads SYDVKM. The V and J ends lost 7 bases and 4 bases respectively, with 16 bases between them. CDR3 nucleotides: TGTGCCAGCACTGGCGGGGGGGAGACCACTGAAGCTTTCTTT. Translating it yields CASTGGGETTEAFF.

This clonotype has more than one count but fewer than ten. The CDR3 bases are TGTGCCAGCAGCTCCTTCCAGGGCGATACGCAGTATTTT. It encodes CASSSFQGDTQYF. This chain joins TRBV7-3 and TRBJ2-3; TRBD1 is a possible D gene (5 bases). Per the germline V gene, CDR1 is SGHTA and CDR2 is FQGTGA. V lost 4 bases and J lost 6, with 11 bases in between. The CDR3 covers 13 residues. Full variable domain (rest looked up from reference TRBV7-3 and TRBJ2-3): GAGVSQTPSNKVTEKGKYVELRCDPISGHTALYWYRQSLGQGPEFLIYFQGTGAADDSGLPNDRFFAVRPEGSVSTLKIQRTERGDSAVYLCASSSFQGDTQYFGPGTRLTVL.

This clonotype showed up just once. CDR3 loop: CASAPSGANVLTF. As DNA, the CDR3 is TGTGCTAGTGCCCCCTCTGGGGCCAACGTCCTGACTTTC. The V and J genes are TRBV12-5 and TRBJ2-6, with D unresolved. V was pared by 7 bases and J by 0 bases, with 4 bases between. Germline V gene data show CDR1 as LGHNT and CDR2 as FRNRAP. The CDR3 is 13 residues long. Variable domain in full (rest from reference TRBV12-5 and TRBJ2-6): DARVTQTPRHKVTEMGQEVTMRCQPILGHNTVFWYRQTMMQGLELLAYFRNRAPLDDSGMPKDRFSAEMPDATLATLKIQPSEPRDSAVYFCASAPSGANVLTFGAGSRLTVL.

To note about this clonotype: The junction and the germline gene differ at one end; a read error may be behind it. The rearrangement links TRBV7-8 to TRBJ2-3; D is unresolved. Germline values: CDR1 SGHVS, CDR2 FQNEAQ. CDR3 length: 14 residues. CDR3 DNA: TGTGCCAGCAGCTTAAATGGGCGGCAGGAGACCAAGTACTTC. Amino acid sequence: CASSLNGRQETKYF.

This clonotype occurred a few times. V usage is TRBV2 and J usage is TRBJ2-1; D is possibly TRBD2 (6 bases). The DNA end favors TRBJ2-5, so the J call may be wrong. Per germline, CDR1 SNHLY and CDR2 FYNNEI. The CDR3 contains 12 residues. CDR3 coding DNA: TGTGCCAGCAACGGGGGAGGAGAGACCCAGTACTTC. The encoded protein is CASNGGGETQYF.

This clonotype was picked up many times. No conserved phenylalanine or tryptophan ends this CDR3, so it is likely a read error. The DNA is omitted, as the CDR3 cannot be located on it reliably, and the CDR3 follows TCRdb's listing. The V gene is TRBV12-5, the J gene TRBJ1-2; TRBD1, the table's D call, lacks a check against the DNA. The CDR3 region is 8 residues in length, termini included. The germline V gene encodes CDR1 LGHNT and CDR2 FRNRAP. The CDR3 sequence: CASVIRDR.

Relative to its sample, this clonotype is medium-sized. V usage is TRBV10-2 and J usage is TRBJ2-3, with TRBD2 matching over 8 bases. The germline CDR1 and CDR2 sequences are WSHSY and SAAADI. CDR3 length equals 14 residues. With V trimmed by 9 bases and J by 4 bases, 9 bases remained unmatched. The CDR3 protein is CASVPGLVADTQYF. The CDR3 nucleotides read TGCGCCAGTGTACCGGGACTAGTGGCAGATACGCAGTATTTT.

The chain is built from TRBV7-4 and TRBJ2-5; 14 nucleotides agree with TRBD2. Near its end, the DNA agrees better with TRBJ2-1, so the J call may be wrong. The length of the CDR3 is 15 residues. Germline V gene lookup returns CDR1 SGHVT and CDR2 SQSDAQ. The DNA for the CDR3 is TGTGCCAGCAGCCGCGGACTAGCGGGAGGTAATGAGCAGTTCTTC. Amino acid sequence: CASSRGLAGGNEQFF.

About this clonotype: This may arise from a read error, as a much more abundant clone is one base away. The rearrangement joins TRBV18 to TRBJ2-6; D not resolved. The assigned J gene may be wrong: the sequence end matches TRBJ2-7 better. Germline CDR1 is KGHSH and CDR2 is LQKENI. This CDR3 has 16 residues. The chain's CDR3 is CASSPGLGLKGDEQYF. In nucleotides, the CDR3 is TGTGCCAGCTCACCGGGGTTGGGTCTAAAGGGCGACGAGCAGTACTTC.

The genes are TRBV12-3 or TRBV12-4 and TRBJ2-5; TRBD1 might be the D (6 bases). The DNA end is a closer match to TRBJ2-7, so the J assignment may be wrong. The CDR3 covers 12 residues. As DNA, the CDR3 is TGTGCCAGCTGCAGCACAGGGTACGAGCAGTACTTC. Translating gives CASCSTGYEQYF.

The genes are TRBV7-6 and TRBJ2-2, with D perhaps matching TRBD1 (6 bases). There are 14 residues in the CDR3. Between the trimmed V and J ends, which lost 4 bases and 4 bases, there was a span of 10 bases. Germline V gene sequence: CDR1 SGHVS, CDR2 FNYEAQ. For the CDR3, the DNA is TGTGCCAGCAGCTCCGGACAGACCACCGGGGAGCTGTTTTTT. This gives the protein CASSSGQTTGELFF. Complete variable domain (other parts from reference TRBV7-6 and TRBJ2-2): GAGVSQSPRYKVTKRGQDVALRCDPISGHVSLYWYRQALGQGPEFLTYFNYEAQQDKSGLPNDRFSAERPEGSISTLTIQRTEQRDSAMYRCASSSGQTTGELFFGEGSRLTVL.